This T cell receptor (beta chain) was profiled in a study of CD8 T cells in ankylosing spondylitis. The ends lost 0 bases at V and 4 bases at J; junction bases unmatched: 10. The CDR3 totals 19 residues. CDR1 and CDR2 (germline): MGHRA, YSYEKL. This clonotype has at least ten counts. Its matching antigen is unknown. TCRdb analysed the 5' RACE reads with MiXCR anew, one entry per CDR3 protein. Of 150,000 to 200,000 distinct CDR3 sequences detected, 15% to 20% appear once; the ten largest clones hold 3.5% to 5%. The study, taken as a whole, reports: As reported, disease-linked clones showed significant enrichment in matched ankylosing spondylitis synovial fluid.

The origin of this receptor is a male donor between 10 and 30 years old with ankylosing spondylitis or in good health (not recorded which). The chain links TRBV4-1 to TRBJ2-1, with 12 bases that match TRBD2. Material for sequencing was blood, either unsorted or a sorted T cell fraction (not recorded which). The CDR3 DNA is TGCGCCAGCAGCCAAGATCATCCTAGCGGGAGGGTTTTTTACAATGAGCAGTTCTTC. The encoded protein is CASSQDHPSGRVFYNEQFF.